This paragraph covers one T cell receptor (beta chain) sequence. These data come from a study of blood T cell repertoires in COVID-19. The assay was immunoSEQ multiplex PCR, and TCRdb's table has in-frame clones only and misses some. The repertoire holds about 140,000 clones, roughly 86% seen once, with about 2% in the top ten. Looked up from germline, CDR1 is MDHEN and CDR2 is SYDVKM. V dropped 4 bases and J dropped 6 bases, with 10 bases sitting between them. The CDR3 contains 14 residues. The clonotype was recovered from a man between 65 and 85 years old with acute or convalescent COVID-19. Sequencing was carried out using peripheral blood. This chain uses TRBV28 with TRBJ2-6; maybe TRBD2 (6 bases). The CDR3 sequence: CASSSTGAANVLTF. CDR3 DNA: TGTGCCAGCAGTTCTACGGGAGCGGCCAACGTCCTGACTTTC.